This entry features one T cell receptor beta chain sequence. These data come from a study of blood T cell repertoires in COVID-19. This CDR3 region has 15 residues. Germline V gene data show CDR1 as SGHAT and CDR2 as FQNNGV. J was trimmed by 3 bases and V by 3 bases; bases with no gene match: 5. As originally analysed: For nucleated cells, counts were estimated from reference gene primer amplification. Clones were sequenced by immunoSEQ multiplex PCR, and TCRdb holds only the in-frame ones, with some missing. D and trimming come from the DNA, and the V and J calls and clone size come from that table. The table has fewer than 300,000 clones, approximately 89% seen once.

The TCR comes from a woman in her thirties with COVID-19, enrolled during active disease. The chain recombines TRBV11-2 with TRBJ2-1, with TRBD2 identical over 7 bases. The material sequenced was peripheral blood. The CDR3 DNA reads as TGTGCCAGCAGCTTGGGGAGGGTGATCTACAATGAGCAGTTCTTC. As protein: CASSLGRVIYNEQFF.